The present T cell receptor beta chain was sequenced within a study of blood T cell repertoires in COVID-19. V dropped 2 bases and J dropped 8 bases, with 16 bases sitting between them. The germline V gene has CDR1 GTSNPN and CDR2 SVGIG (reference sequence). The CDR3 length is 14 residues. Methods used by the authors: Nucleated cell counts were estimated from reference gene primer amplification. Data came from immunoSEQ multiplex PCR; TCRdb stores just in-frame clones and leaves some out. That table supplies the V and J calls and clone size; D and trimming were determined from the DNA. Altogether around 45,000 clones are present, almost 85% being singletons, with the ten largest covering around 22%.

Sequencing was done on a sample of peripheral blood. The V gene is TRBV30, the J gene TRBJ2-1; D is possibly TRBD1 (6 bases). The receptor was isolated from a woman in her fifties or sixties with acute or convalescent COVID-19. The CDR3, as DNA: TGTGCCTGGAGTAAGACAGGCCTTAGGGATGAGCAGTTCTTC. Protein product: CAWSKTGLRDEQFF.